One sample yielded the 10 T cell receptor beta chains listed below, sequenced in a study of blood T cell repertoires in COVID-19. The data were produced by immunoSEQ multiplex PCR, yet TCRdb's version contains in-frame clones alone and is incomplete. The profile shows under 350,000 clones, 80% to 90% of them singletons. The sequencing input was PBMCs or T cells enriched from blood (not recorded which). Receptors were obtained from a woman between 40 and 55 years old with acute COVID-19.

J is TRBJ1-1 and V is TRBV4-2; D possibly corresponds to TRBD1 (5 bases). There are 15 residues in the CDR3. The germline V gene has CDR1 LGHNA and CDR2 YNFKEQ. The V end lost 0 bases, the J end lost 1 base, and 9 bases lay between the germline ends. The CDR3 coding sequence is TGTGCCAGCAGCCAAGATGGGGCAGAGAACACTGAAGCTTTCTTT. The encoded protein is CASSQDGAENTEAFF.

This clone has only one observation. The rearrangement joins TRBV28 to TRBJ1-5; D not certain. Deletions cut 4 bases from V and 3 bases from J, with 7 bases between. From germline, CDR1 is MDHEN and CDR2 SYDVKM. The CDR3 is 13 amino acids. CDR3 in DNA: TGTGCCAGCAGTTCGCTAATCAATCAGCCCCAGCATTTT. It yields the protein CASSSLINQPQHF. The full variable domain, completed using reference TRBV28 and TRBJ1-5, is DVKVTQSSRYLVKRTGEKVFLECVQDMDHENMFWYRQDPGLGLRLIYFSYDVKMKEKGDIPEGYSVSREKKERFSLILESASTNQTSMYLCASSSLINQPQHFGDGTRLSIL.

The chain links TRBV5-6 to TRBJ1-6; TRBD1 matches 7 bases. The CDR3 contains 16 residues. V shed 4 bases and J 8 bases; nucleotides not matched to a gene: 12. Germline V lookup: CDR1 SGHDT, CDR2 YYEEEE. The CDR3 sequence is CASSPLTGSVDSPLHF. The CDR3 DNA is TGTGCCAGCAGCCCTCTGACAGGGTCGGTTGATTCACCCCTCCACTTT.

The V and J genes are TRBV18 and TRBJ1-1; 11 bases fit TRBD1. After removal of 2 bases from V and 1 base from J, the junction contained 3 bases not matched to a gene. CDR3 length: 16 residues. CDR1 and CDR2 from the germline V gene are KGHSH and LQKENI. The DNA for the CDR3 is TGTGCCAGCTCACCAGGCGGACAGGGGGCGAACACTGAAGCTTTCTTT. Protein sequence: CASSPGGQGANTEAFF. Full variable domain (missing parts from reference TRBV18 and TRBJ1-1): NAGVMQNPRHLVRRRGQEARLRCSPMKGHSHVYWYRQLPEEGLKFMVYLQKENIIDESGMPKERFSAEFPKEGPSILRIQQVVRGDSAAYFCASSPGGQGANTEAFFGQGTRLTVV.

This clone was seen at least ten times. V is TRBV4-2 and J is TRBJ1-2; the D gene is possibly TRBD1 (6 bases). The length of the CDR3 is 14 residues. Germline-derived CDR1 and CDR2 are LGHNA and YNFKEQ. Trimming removed 0 bases at V and 6 bases at J, with 11 bases between. The CDR3 spells CASSQETGYHGYTF. Written as DNA, the CDR3 is TGTGCCAGCAGCCAAGAAACAGGGTATCATGGCTACACCTTC.

This chain links TRBV11-3 with TRBJ1-1; D gene unclear. Germline CDR1 SGHNT, CDR2 YENEEA. CDR3 length: 15 residues. V was shortened by 1 base and J by 2 bases, with 11 bases between the two germline ends. The CDR3 sequence: CASSLGGSENTEAFF. DNA of the CDR3: TGTGCCAGCAGCTTAGGTGGCAGCGAAAACACTGAAGCTTTCTTT.

V is TRBV7-8 and J is TRBJ1-5; possible D gene TRBD1, 6 bases. Germline CDR1 SGHVS, CDR2 FQNEAQ. Between the trimmed V and J ends, which lost 1 base and 5 bases, there was a span of 15 bases. This CDR3 is 16 amino acids long. The CDR3 region is CASSLGGSAGDQPQHF. CDR3 nucleotides: TGTGCCAGCAGCTTAGGGGGGTCGGCAGGGGATCAGCCCCAGCATTTT.

The rearrangement uses TRBV2 and TRBJ1-5; possibly TRBD1 for D (6 bases). This CDR3 has 13 residues. CDR1 is SNHLY and CDR2 is FYNNEI in the germline V gene. Trimming removed 5 bases at V and 3 bases at J, with 8 bases between. The CDR3 sequence is CASSQGINQPQHF. CDR3 sequence (DNA): TGTGCCAGCAGTCAGGGGATCAATCAGCCCCAGCATTTT. The full variable domain, with the rest looked up from reference TRBV2 and TRBJ1-5, is EPEVTQTPSHQVTQMGQEVILRCVPISNHLYFYWYRQILGQKVEFLVSFYNNEISEKSEIFDDQFSVERPDGSNFTLKIRSTKLEDSAMYFCASSQGINQPQHFGDGTRLSIL.

This clone was found a few times. V is TRBV5-1 and J is TRBJ2-7; TRBD1 matches at 8 bases. CDR1 SGHRS and CDR2 YFSETQ come from the germline V gene. V trimming: 1 base; J trimming: 2 bases; junction bases outside the gene matches: 8. This CDR3 has 16 residues. DNA for the CDR3: TGCGCCAGCAGCTTGTCAGCAGGGACAGGCACCTACGAGCAGTACTTC. It encodes CASSLSAGTGTYEQYF.

The chain recombines TRBV3-1 (or the pseudogene TRBV3-2) with TRBJ2-1; 9 bases line up with TRBD1. The V segment lost 6 bases and the J segment 0 bases; nucleotides outside the gene matches: 6. Germline CDR1 LGHDT, CDR2 YNNKEL (reference sequence). The CDR3 totals 16 residues. Here the CDR3 DNA reads TGTGCCAGCAGTCCCGGGACAGGGCGCTCCTACAATGAGCAGTTCTTC. This encodes CASSPGTGRSYNEQFF.